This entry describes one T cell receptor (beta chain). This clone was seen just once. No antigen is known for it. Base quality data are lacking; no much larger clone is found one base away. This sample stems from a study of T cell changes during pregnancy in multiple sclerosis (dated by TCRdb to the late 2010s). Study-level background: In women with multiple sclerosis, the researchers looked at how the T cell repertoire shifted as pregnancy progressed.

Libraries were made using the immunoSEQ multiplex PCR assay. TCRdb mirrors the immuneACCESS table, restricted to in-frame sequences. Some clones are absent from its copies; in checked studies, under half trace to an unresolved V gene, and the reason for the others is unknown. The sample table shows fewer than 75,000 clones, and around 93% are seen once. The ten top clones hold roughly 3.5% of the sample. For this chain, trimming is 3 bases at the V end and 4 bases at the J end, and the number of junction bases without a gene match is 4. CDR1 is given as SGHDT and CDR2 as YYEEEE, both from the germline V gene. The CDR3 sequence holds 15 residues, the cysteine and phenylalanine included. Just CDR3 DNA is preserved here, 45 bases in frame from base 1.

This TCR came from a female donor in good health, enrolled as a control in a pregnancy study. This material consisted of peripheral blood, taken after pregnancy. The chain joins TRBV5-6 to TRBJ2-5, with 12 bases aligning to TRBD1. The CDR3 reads CASSYGTGGGETQYF. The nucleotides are TGTGCCAGCAGCTACGGGACAGGGGGCGGAGAGACCCAGTACTTC.